This TCR beta chain is drawn from a study of blood T cells in healthy people across ages. The CDR3 spans 13 residues. J was trimmed by 7 bases and V by 8 bases; bases with no gene match: 5. With a J-beta primer mix and a sample-barcoded 5' primer, a second PCR ran roughly 6 to 11 cycles. MiXCR, applied by TCRdb to the 5' RACE reads, yields one record per CDR3 protein. In the table there are about 1.6 million distinct CDR3 sequences, roughly 32% of which are singletons. The sample providers were healthy Caucasian people from Russia, aged about 6 to 90. Samples had at least 6 million PBMCs isolated from them. This clonotype was seen a handful of times. The antigen is unknown. Broader study findings: Diversity was higher, and naive CD4+ cells more numerous, in long-lived donors than in aged donors.

This TCR was recovered from a woman aged 25 to 39 in good health. The chain employs TRBV12-3 or TRBV12-4 and TRBJ1-6; 7 nucleotides line up with TRBD1. The sample comprised blood. CDR3 in DNA: TGTGCCAGCCTCCAGGGGGGAAATTCACCCCTCCACTTT. It translates to CASLQGGNSPLHF.